The rows below give T cell receptor beta chains drawn from one sample of a study of shared clonotypes between healthy human individuals. Sequencing was performed with immunoSEQ multiplex PCR; in TCRdb, only in-frame clones are kept and a portion is missing. The sample lists roughly 2.1 million clones, approximately 94% occurring once. Sequenced sample: naive CD8+ T cells from PBMCs. The origin of the receptors is a man younger than 35 in good health. Some clones in this sample may be carry-over from other donors' samples. The CDR3 runs from the conserved cysteine through the conserved F or W. A D gene is named only where the DNA matches it firmly. Rows give clone size only sometimes, using once, few, many, or a class for an expanded clone.

V	D	J	size	DNA	CDR3
TRBV6-4	-	TRBJ1-1	-	TGTGCCAGCAGCCCGACCGGGGGCATGAACACTGAAGCTTTCTTT	CASSPTGGMNTEAFF
TRBV18	-	TRBJ2-3	once	TGTGCCAGCTCACTAGACCCTAATGCAGATACGCAGTATTTT	CASSLDPNADTQYF
TRBV5-6	-	TRBJ2-7	once	TGTGCCAGCAGCCTGTGGGGCGGGGACGAGCAGTACTTC	CASSLWGGDEQYF
TRBV5-1	-	TRBJ2-2	-	TGCGCCAGCAGCCCCGTCGGAGGGGGGACCGGGGAGCTGTTTTTT	CASSPVGGGTGELFF
TRBV7-9	-	TRBJ2-3	-	TGTGCCAGCAGACCCGGGTCGGAGTATACGCAGTATTTT	CASRPGSEYTQYF
TRBV6-4	-	TRBJ2-3	-	TGTGCCAGCAGTGACAGCGGGAGCACAGATACGCAGTATTTT	CASSDSGSTDTQYF
TRBV27	-	TRBJ2-7	-	TGTGCCAGCAGTTTAGCGGGCCCGACGGGCGAGCAGTACTTC	CASSLAGPTGEQYF
TRBV15	-	TRBJ2-1	once	TGTGCCACCAGCAGAGTTGTTTTGGCCGGGGAGCAGTTCTTC	CATSRVVLAGEQFF
TRBV5-4	-	TRBJ2-7	-	TGTGCCAGCAGCCCCCGAGGGACCAGAGATTACGAGCAGTACTTC	CASSPRGTRDYEQYF
TRBV5-6	-	TRBJ1-1	-	TGTGCCAGCAGCTGGGGTCACACTGAAGCTTTCTTT	CASSWGHTEAFF
TRBV7-9	-	TRBJ2-7	-	TGTGCCAGCAGCTTAGGGGAAACCTCCTACGAGCAGTACTTC	CASSLGETSYEQYF
TRBV19	TRBD1	TRBJ2-7	-	TGTGCCAGTAGTAAACAGGGGCCCGTCTACGAGCAGTACTTC	CASSKQGPVYEQYF
TRBV7-3	-	TRBJ2-7	-	TGTGCCAGCAGCTTACTGGGCGGCGACGGGGACGAGCAGTACTTC	CASSLLGGDGDEQYF
TRBV5-6	TRBD2	TRBJ2-5	-	TGTGCCAGCAGCCCAACGCCATTCACTAGCGAGGCCGGGTGGGAGACCCAGTACTTC	CASSPTPFTSEAGWETQYF
TRBV19	TRBD1	TRBJ2-1	-	TGTGCCAGTAGTATTTTCAGGGGGCCCTTCAATGAGCAGTTCTTC	CASSIFRGPFNEQFF
TRBV4-1	TRBD2	TRBJ2-7	-	TGCGCCAGCAGCCAAGAAGTGGCAGGACTAGCGGGGTACGAGCAGTACTTC	CASSQEVAGLAGYEQYF
TRBV29-1	-	TRBJ2-7	-	TGCAGCGTTGAAGGGTTGGGGGGAAGGTACGAGCAGTACTTC	CSVEGLGGRYEQYF
TRBV5-1	-	TRBJ1-3	-	TGCGCCAGCAGTGAAGGAAACACCATATATTTT	CASSEGNTIYF
TRBV4-1	-	TRBJ2-3	-	TGCGCCAGCAGCCAAGAGGTCAGATGGGGCACAGATACGCAGTATTTT	CASSQEVRWGTDTQYF
TRBV27	TRBD2	TRBJ2-7	-	TGTGCCAGCAGTTGGACTAGCGGGGGACGGGAGCAGTACTTC	CASSWTSGGREQYF
TRBV7-6	-	TRBJ2-1	-	TGTGCCAGCGGGGACTCCCCCTACAATGAGCAGTTCTTC	CASGDSPYNEQFF
TRBV5-4	-	TRBJ2-3	-	TGTGCCAGCAGCTTGGAACCCACAGATACGCAGTATTTT	CASSLEPTDTQYF
TRBV4-3	-	TRBJ2-4	-	TGCGCCAGCAGCCGCTGGGGGGGCCAAAACATTCAGTACTTC	CASSRWGGQNIQYF
TRBV7-3	-	TRBJ2-7	-	TGTGCCAGCAGCTTCACCGGGACCTCCTACGAGCAGTACTTC	CASSFTGTSYEQYF
TRBV11-2	-	TRBJ1-2	once	TGTGCCAGCAGCTTGTTATCGGGACTCCCCAACTATGGCTACACCTTC	CASSLLSGLPNYGYTF
TRBV6-6	-	TRBJ2-7	-	TGTGCCAGCAAAGAGGCCCTCTCCTACGAGCAGTACTTC	CASKEALSYEQYF
TRBV6-1	TRBD1	TRBJ2-7	once	TGTGCCAGCAGTGTATATAACAGGGGGTACGAGCAGTACTTC	CASSVYNRGYEQYF
TRBV30	TRBD2	TRBJ2-1	-	TGTGCCTGGAGTGTACAGGGGACTAGCAGTTACAATGAGCAGTTCTTC	CAWSVQGTSSYNEQFF
TRBV27	-	TRBJ1-2	-	TGTGCCAGCAGTTTTTCAGGGGCAACTGGCTACACCTTC	CASSFSGATGYTF
TRBV29-1	TRBD2	TRBJ2-2	-	TGCAGCGTTGAAGCGTATTCTAGCGGGAGTCTCACCGGGGAGCTGTTTTTT	CSVEAYSSGSLTGELFF
TRBV5-1	TRBD2	TRBJ2-1	-	TGCGCCAGCAGCTCCTCCGTAGCGGGGCCGAGCTCCTACAATGAGCAGTTCTTC	CASSSSVAGPSSYNEQFF
TRBV28	TRBD1	TRBJ1-4	-	TGTGCCAGCGGGACAGGTGCACACTCCGGGATGGCTAATGAAAAACTGTTTTTT	CASGTGAHSGMANEKLFF
TRBV4-1	-	TRBJ2-1	-	TGCGCCAGCAGCCAAGAGGGGTGGGAGCAGTTCTTC	CASSQEGWEQFF
TRBV27	-	TRBJ1-4	-	TGTGCCAGCAGTTTATCGCAGGGAACCACTTTAGTGAATGAAAAACTGTTTTTT	CASSLSQGTTLVNEKLFF
TRBV5-4	TRBD2	TRBJ2-3	-	TGTGCCAGCAGCTCCCGAGGTGGCTGGGGACTAGCGGATGTGGGGGATACGCAGTATTTT	CASSSRGGWGLADVGDTQYF
TRBV11-3	-	TRBJ2-1	-	TGTGCCAGCAGCTTCCCTACCCTGAGGGGGAGGAGGGACAATGAGCAGTTCTTC	CASSFPTLRGRRDNEQFF
TRBV5-1	-	TRBJ1-1	-	TGCGCCAGCAGCTTGGTGGCAGACCTGAACACTGAAGCTTTCTTT	CASSLVADLNTEAFF
TRBV9	TRBD2	TRBJ2-7	once	TGTGCCAGCAGCCCAACTAGCGGGTCCTTCTACGAGCAGTACTTC	CASSPTSGSFYEQYF
TRBV19	-	TRBJ1-5	-	TGTGCCAGTAGTATAACTAACTCGGGGCCCCAGCATTTT	CASSITNSGPQHF
TRBV10-3	-	TRBJ2-7	-	TGTGCCATCTCCGTAGGATTAATCACCTACGAGCAGTACTTC	CAISVGLITYEQYF
TRBV4-3	-	TRBJ1-5	-	TGCGCCAGCAGCCAAGATCGGCGACACTCAAATCAGCCCCAGCATTTT	CASSQDRRHSNQPQHF
TRBV29-1	TRBD2	TRBJ2-7	-	TGCAGCGTTGAATTGCTAGCGGGAGAGGGCGAGCAGTACTTC	CSVELLAGEGEQYF
TRBV19	TRBD1	TRBJ2-1	-	TGTGCCAGTAGTTTGATAACCGGGACAGGTTTCGATGAGCAGTTCTTC	CASSLITGTGFDEQFF
TRBV18	-	TRBJ2-2	few	TGTGCCAGCTCTTGGGGGAACACCGGGGAGCTGTTTTTT	CASSWGNTGELFF
TRBV15	TRBD2	TRBJ2-7	-	TGTGCCACCAGCGGCAGAACTAGCGGAGCCTACGAGCAGTACTTC	CATSGRTSGAYEQYF
TRBV7-2	TRBD2	TRBJ2-3	once	TGTGCCAGCATCGAACGGGCTAGCGGAGAAGATACGCAGTATTTT	CASIERASGEDTQYF
TRBV10-1	-	TRBJ2-1	-	TGCGCCAGCTCTCCTAACGGGTTCAATGAGCAGTTCTTC	CASSPNGFNEQFF
TRBV5-1	-	TRBJ1-2	once	TGCGCCAGCAGCTTGGTCCCAGACAGCATCTATGGCTACACCTTC	CASSLVPDSIYGYTF
TRBV27	-	TRBJ2-5	-	TGTGCCAGCAGTTTCACGGCAGACCAAGAGACCCAGTACTTC	CASSFTADQETQYF
TRBV19	-	TRBJ2-1	-	TGTGCCAGTAGTACCGACCGTAGTTCCTACAATGAGCAGTTCTTC	CASSTDRSSYNEQFF
TRBV2	TRBD2	TRBJ2-1	-	TGTGCCAGCAGTGAAGAAGCGGGAGGGCTCGATGAGCAGTTCTTC	CASSEEAGGLDEQFF
TRBV15	-	TRBJ1-4	-	TGTGCCACCAGCAGAGGGGCGTCAACTAATGAAAAACTGTTTTTT	CATSRGASTNEKLFF
TRBV5-4	-	TRBJ2-7	-	TGTGCCAGCTCCCCCTGGGGGGACTACGAGCAGTACTTC	CASSPWGDYEQYF